This is a list of T cell receptor beta chains from one sample in a study of cytomegalovirus exposure and HLA in healthy donors. Repertoires were generated with immunoSEQ multiplex PCR, while TCRdb's copy carries only in-frame clones and drops some. The sample shows 120,000 to 150,000 clones, and around 1.5% sits with its ten largest clones. What was sequenced was PBMCs. These receptors all come from a woman aged 45-65 years in good health and CMV-seronegative. Each CDR3 is given with its conserved first and last residue. D genes are given only for firm matches.

D | J | V | CDR3 | DNA
TRBD1 | TRBJ2-1 | TRBV6-5 | CASTGTATYNEQFF | TGTGCCAGCACCGGGACAGCAACCTACAATGAGCAGTTCTTC
TRBD2 | TRBJ2-7 | TRBV6-5 | CASTSSGSAYEQYF | TGTGCCAGCACCTCTAGCGGGAGCGCCTACGAGCAGTACTTC
TRBD2 | TRBJ2-7 | TRBV18 | CASSPGQGGVYEQYF | TGTGCCAGCTCACCGGGTCAGGGAGGGGTCTACGAGCAGTACTTC
TRBD1 | TRBJ1-2 | TRBV5-1 | CASSSGQGDGYTF | TGCGCCAGCAGCTCCGGACAGGGAGATGGCTACACCTTC
TRBD2 | TRBJ2-3 | TRBV7-3 | CASSPRGGSTDTQYF | TGTGCCAGCAGCCCGAGGGGCGGGAGTACAGATACGCAGTATTTT
TRBD1 | TRBJ2-5 | TRBV14 | CASSPTGMEETQYF | TGTGCCAGCAGCCCGACAGGGATGGAAGAGACCCAGTACTTC
TRBD1 | TRBJ1-1 | TRBV4-2 | CASSQDSGQGVNTEAFF | TGTGCCAGCAGCCAAGATAGTGGACAGGGGGTGAACACTGAAGCTTTCTTT
TRBD1 | TRBJ1-1 | TRBV4-1 | CASSQEEHRGYTEAFF | TGCGCCAGCAGCCAAGAAGAGCACAGGGGGTACACTGAAGCTTTCTTT
. | TRBJ2-1 | TRBV27 | CASSLAPLSYNEQFF | TGTGCCAGCAGTCTAGCACCCCTATCCTACAATGAGCAGTTCTTC
TRBD2 | TRBJ2-5 | TRBV5-1 | CASSLAPTGGPETQYF | TGCGCCAGCAGCTTGGCCCCAACGGGGGGGCCGGAGACCCAGTACTTC
. | TRBJ1-6 | TRBV30 | CAWSVGGVGNSPLHF | TGTGCCTGGAGTGTTGGAGGGGTAGGCAATTCACCCCTCCACTTT
TRBD2 | TRBJ2-3 | TRBV7-2 | CASSLATGGTGDTQYF | TGTGCCAGCAGCTTAGCGACGGGGGGAACGGGAGATACGCAGTATTTT
. | TRBJ2-1 | TRBV5-1 | CASQTGTRFDEQFF | TGCGCCAGCCAGACCGGGACAAGGTTCGATGAGCAGTTCTTC
. | TRBJ2-5 | TRBV5-1 | CASSPRVGGETQYF | TGCGCCAGCAGCCCCCGGGTGGGTGGAGAGACCCAGTACTTC
TRBD2 | TRBJ2-3 | TRBV5-1 | CASSPGTSGILRPTDTQYF | TGCGCCAGCAGCCCCGGGACTAGCGGGATTTTACGGCCTACAGATACGCAGTATTTT
TRBD1 | TRBJ2-6 | TRBV28 | CASRHQTGGRFGANVLTF | TGTGCCAGCAGACATCAGACAGGGGGAAGGTTTGGGGCCAACGTCCTGACTTTC
. | TRBJ2-2 | TRBV12-5 | CASGFVQGRTGELFF | TGTGCTAGTGGTTTTGTACAGGGAAGGACCGGGGAGCTGTTTTTT
TRBD1 | TRBJ1-1 | TRBV10-3 | CAISELAGGTNTEAFF | TGTGCCATCAGTGAGTTGGCAGGGGGTACGAACACTGAAGCTTTCTTT
. | TRBJ2-5 | TRBV4-1 | CASSQEQTQETQYF | TGCGCCAGCAGCCAAGAACAGACCCAAGAGACCCAGTACTTC
. | TRBJ1-5 | TRBV19 | CASSMKGSGGNQPQHF | TGTGCCAGTAGTATGAAGGGGTCAGGAGGCAATCAGCCCCAGCATTTT
TRBD1 | TRBJ2-7 | TRBV2 | CASSGTGTAPYEQYF | TGTGCCAGCAGTGGAACCGGGACAGCTCCTTACGAGCAGTACTTC
TRBD2 | TRBJ2-3 | TRBV9 | CASSGTAGTRHTDTQYF | TGTGCCAGCAGCGGAACCGCCGGGACTAGGCACACAGATACGCAGTATTTT
TRBD2 | TRBJ2-2 | TRBV7-8 | CASSLGLAGPANTGELFF | TGTGCCAGCAGCCTGGGGCTAGCGGGACCGGCGAACACCGGGGAGCTGTTTTTT
. | TRBJ1-2 | TRBV28 | CASRLRGANYGYTF | TGTGCCAGCCGCTTACGAGGTGCTAACTATGGCTACACCTTC
TRBD2 | TRBJ2-3 | TRBV4-1 | CASSQIGASGDTQYF | TGCGCCAGCAGCCAAATCGGGGCTAGCGGAGATACGCAGTATTTT
. | TRBJ2-7 | TRBV11-2 | CASSLERAGLEYF | TGTGCCAGCAGCTTAGAACGTGCAGGCTTGGAGTACTTC
TRBD2 | TRBJ2-7 | TRBV14 | CASSQDGAGGPRNEQYF | TGTGCCAGCAGCCAAGATGGAGCGGGAGGGCCGAGGAACGAGCAGTACTTC
. | TRBJ1-1 | TRBV5-1 | CASSLAWEVRDTEAFF | TGCGCCAGCAGCTTGGCCTGGGAGGTAAGGGACACTGAAGCTTTCTTT
. | TRBJ2-2 | TRBV11-2 | CASSLVAAGELFF | TGTGCCAGCAGCTTAGTCGCGGCCGGGGAGCTGTTTTTT
TRBD1 | TRBJ1-5 | TRBV2 | CASREGQASDQPQHF | TGTGCCAGCAGGGAGGGACAGGCCTCGGATCAGCCCCAGCATTTT
TRBD2 | TRBJ2-3 | TRBV5-1 | CASSQTSGRPDTQYF | TGCGCCAGCAGCCAGACTAGCGGGAGGCCAGATACGCAGTATTTT
. | TRBJ1-5 | TRBV28 | CASSLSFQPQHF | TGTGCCAGCAGTTTAAGCTTTCAGCCCCAGCATTTT
. | TRBJ1-3 | TRBV7-2 | CASTLSGGYSGNTIYF | TGTGCCAGCACCCTCAGCGGGGGTTACTCTGGAAACACCATATATTTT
. | TRBJ2-2 | TRBV7-3 | CASSSYGGGELFF | TGTGCCAGCAGCTCGTACGGGGGAGGGGAGCTGTTTTTT